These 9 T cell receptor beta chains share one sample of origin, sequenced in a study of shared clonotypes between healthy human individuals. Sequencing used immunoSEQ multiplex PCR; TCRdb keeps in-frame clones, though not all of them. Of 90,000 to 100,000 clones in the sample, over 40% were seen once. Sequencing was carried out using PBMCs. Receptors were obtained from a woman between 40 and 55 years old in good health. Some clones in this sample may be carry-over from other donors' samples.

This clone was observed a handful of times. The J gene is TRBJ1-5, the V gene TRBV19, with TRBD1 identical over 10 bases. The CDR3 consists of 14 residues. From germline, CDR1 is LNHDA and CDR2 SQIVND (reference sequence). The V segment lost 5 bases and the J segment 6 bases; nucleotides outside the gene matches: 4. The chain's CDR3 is CASSYGQGVQPQHF. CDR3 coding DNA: TGTGCCAGTAGTTACGGACAGGGGGTTCAGCCCCAGCATTTT.

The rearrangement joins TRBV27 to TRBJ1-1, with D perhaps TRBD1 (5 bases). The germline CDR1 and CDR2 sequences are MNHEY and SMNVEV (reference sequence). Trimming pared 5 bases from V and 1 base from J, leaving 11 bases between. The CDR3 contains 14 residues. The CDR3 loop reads CASSMNGQNTEAFF. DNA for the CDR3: TGTGCCAGCAGTATGAACGGACAGAACACTGAAGCTTTCTTT.

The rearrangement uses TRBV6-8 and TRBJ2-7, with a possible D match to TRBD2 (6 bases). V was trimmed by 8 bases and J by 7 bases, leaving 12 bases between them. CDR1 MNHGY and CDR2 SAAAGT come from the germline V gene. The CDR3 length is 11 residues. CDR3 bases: TGTGCCAGCGGGCTAGCGCGGGAGCAGTACTTC. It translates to CASGLAREQYF.

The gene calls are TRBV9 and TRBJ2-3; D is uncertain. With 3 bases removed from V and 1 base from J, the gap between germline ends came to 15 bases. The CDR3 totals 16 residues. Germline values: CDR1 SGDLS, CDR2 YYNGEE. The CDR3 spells CASSAKVGMGTDTQYF. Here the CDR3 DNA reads TGTGCCAGCAGCGCGAAAGTGGGTATGGGCACAGATACGCAGTATTTT.

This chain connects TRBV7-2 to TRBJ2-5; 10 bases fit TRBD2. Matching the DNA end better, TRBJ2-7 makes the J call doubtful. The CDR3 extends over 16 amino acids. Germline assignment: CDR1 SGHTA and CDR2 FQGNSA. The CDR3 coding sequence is TGTGCCAGCAGCCCCCCGGGACTAGCGAGATCCTACGAGCAGTACTTC. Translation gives CASSPPGLARSYEQYF.

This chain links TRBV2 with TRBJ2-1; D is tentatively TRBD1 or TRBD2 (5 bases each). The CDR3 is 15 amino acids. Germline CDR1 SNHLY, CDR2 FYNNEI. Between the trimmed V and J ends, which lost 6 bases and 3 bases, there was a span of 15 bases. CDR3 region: CASRGSVRGYNEQFF. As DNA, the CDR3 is TGTGCCAGCAGGGGGAGCGTTAGGGGCTACAATGAGCAGTTCTTC.

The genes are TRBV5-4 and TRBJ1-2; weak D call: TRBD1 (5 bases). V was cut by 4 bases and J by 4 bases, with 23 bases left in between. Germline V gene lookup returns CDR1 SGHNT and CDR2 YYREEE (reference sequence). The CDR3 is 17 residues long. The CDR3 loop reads CASSPGSGREYGYGYTF. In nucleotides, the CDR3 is TGTGCCAGCAGCCCAGGGTCGGGCAGGGAGTACGGCTATGGCTACACCTTC. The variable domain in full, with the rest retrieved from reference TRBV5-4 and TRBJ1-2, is ETGVTQSPTHLIKTRGQQVTLRCSSQSGHNTVSWYQQALGQGPQFIFQYYREEENGRGNFPPRFSGLQFPNYSSELNVNALELDDSALYLCASSPGSGREYGYGYTFGSGTRLTVV.

The CDR3 coding sequence is TGTGCCAGCAGTCCGCAAGGGGGCGGGCAGTACTTC. It encodes CASSPQGGGQYF. The chain employs TRBV27 and TRBJ2-7; 7 bases map to TRBD1. The V segment lost 5 bases and the J segment 9 bases; nucleotides outside the gene matches: 7. This CDR3 comprises 12 residues. The germline V gene has CDR1 MNHEY and CDR2 SMNVEV (reference sequence).

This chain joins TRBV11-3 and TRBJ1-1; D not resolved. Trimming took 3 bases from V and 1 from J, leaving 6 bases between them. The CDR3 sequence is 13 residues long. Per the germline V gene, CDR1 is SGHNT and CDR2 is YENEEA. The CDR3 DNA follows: TGTGCCAGCAGCTTGGAGGCGAACACTGAAGCTTTCTTT. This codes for CASSLEANTEAFF.